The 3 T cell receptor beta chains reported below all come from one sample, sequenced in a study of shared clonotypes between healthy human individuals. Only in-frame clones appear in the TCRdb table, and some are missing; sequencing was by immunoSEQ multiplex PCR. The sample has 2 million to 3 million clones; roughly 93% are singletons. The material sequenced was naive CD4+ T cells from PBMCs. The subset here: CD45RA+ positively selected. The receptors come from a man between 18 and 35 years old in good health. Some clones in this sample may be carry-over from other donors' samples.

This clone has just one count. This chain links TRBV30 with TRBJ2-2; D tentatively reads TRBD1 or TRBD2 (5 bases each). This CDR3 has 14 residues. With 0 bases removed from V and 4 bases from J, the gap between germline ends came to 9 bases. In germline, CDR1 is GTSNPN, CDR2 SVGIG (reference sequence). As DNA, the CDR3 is TGTGCCTGGAGTGTACGGGGCGGCACCGGGGAGCTGTTTTTT. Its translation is CAWSVRGGTGELFF.

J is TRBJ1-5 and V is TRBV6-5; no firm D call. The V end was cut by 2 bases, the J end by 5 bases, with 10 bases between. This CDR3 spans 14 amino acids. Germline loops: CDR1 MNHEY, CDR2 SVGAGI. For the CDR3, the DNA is TGTGCCAGCAGTTACGAAGGCCGTGATCAGCCCCAGCATTTT. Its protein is CASSYEGRDQPQHF.

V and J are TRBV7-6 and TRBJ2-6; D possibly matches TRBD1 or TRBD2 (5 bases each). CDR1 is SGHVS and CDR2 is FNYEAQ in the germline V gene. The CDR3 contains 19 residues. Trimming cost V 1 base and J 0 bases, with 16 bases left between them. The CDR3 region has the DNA TGTGCCAGCAGCTTAGAGTTTCCGGGACGGCACTCTGGGGCCAACGTCCTGACTTTC. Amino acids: CASSLEFPGRHSGANVLTF.